The rows below give T cell receptor beta chains drawn from one sample of a study of OX40 agonist ivuxolimab in advanced cancers. Sequenced by immunoSEQ multiplex PCR; TCRdb stores in-frame clones only, minus some. The table records about 22,000 clones, roughly 88% of them present only once. The input for sequencing was CD4+ or CD8+ T cells sorted from blood, taken in a trial of the OX40 agonist ivuxolimab. The receptors here all came from an adult with an advanced solid tumor such as melanoma, head and neck, liver or kidney cancer. The CDR3 runs from the conserved cysteine through the conserved F or W. Each record gives: V gene, clone size, D gene, J gene, CDR3 protein, CDR3 DNA. The D gene is left open where the match is weak. Not all rows give a size; the values are once, few, many and, for expanded clones, a class.

>TRBV5-1|.|.|TRBJ2-5
CASSRLTGTAGETQYF
TGCGCCAGCAGCCGACTCACCGGGACAGCGGGGGAGACCCAGTACTTC
>TRBV19|.|.|TRBJ2-2
CASSTPETVTGELFF
TGTGCCAGTAGTACCCCAGAGACAGTGACCGGGGAGCTGTTTTTT
>TRBV7-6|few|.|TRBJ2-1
CASSPRVKYEQFF
TGTGCCAGCAGCCCGAGGGTGAAGTATGAGCAGTTCTTC
>TRBV6-5|.|TRBD1|TRBJ2-7
CASSSTGTGDREQYF
TGTGCCAGCAGTTCGACCGGGACAGGGGATCGTGAGCAGTACTTC
>TRBV19|.|.|TRBJ2-1
CASSIARSSYNEQFF
TGTGCCAGTAGTATCGCGCGGAGTTCCTACAATGAGCAGTTCTTC
>TRBV9|.|TRBD2|TRBJ2-1
CASSGSGLAANEQFF
TGTGCCAGCAGCGGATCGGGACTAGCGGCCAATGAGCAGTTCTTC
>TRBV7-2|.|.|TRBJ1-4
CASSRQLNEKLFF
TGTGCCAGCAGCCGACAGCTTAATGAAAAACTGTTTTTT
>TRBV19|.|.|TRBJ1-1
CASSTPPYGGLNTEAFF
TGTGCCAGTAGTACTCCCCCTTATGGGGGTCTTAACACTGAAGCTTTCTTT
>TRBV5-5|.|TRBD1|TRBJ2-7
CASTPGLGQGANEQYF
TGTGCCAGCACCCCGGGCTTGGGACAGGGGGCAAACGAGCAGTACTTC
>TRBV7-2|.|TRBD2|TRBJ2-7
CASSWIAGASYEQYF
TGTGCCAGCAGCTGGATAGCGGGTGCGTCCTACGAGCAGTACTTC
>TRBV7-9|few|.|TRBJ1-1
CASSFAGEYTEAFF
TGTGCCAGCAGCTTCGCAGGGGAATACACTGAAGCTTTCTTT
>TRBV2|.|TRBD2|TRBJ2-2
CASNGRAQKTGELFF
TGTGCCAGCAACGGGAGGGCACAAAAAACCGGGGAGCTGTTTTTT
>TRBV7-3|.|TRBD2|TRBJ2-3
CASSLLSGEGTQYF
TGTGCCAGCAGCCTTCTTAGCGGGGAGGGTACGCAGTATTTT
>TRBV6-5|.|.|TRBJ1-1
CASSSPFTEAFF
TGTGCCAGCAGTTCCCCGTTCACTGAAGCTTTCTTT
>TRBV30|.|.|TRBJ1-5
CAWSAPQTGLGQPQHF
TGTGCCTGGAGTGCCCCACAAACAGGGTTAGGTCAGCCCCAGCATTTT
>TRBV6-1|.|TRBD2|TRBJ2-5
CASSALAGGQETQYF
TGTGCCAGCAGTGCCCTAGCGGGGGGACAAGAGACCCAGTACTTC
>TRBV29-1|.|.|TRBJ2-5
CSVVGGQETQYF
TGCAGCGTTGTAGGGGGTCAGGAGACCCAGTACTTC
>TRBV5-1|.|TRBD2|TRBJ2-7
CASSLDSSGRSRRYEQYF
TGCGCCAGCAGCTTGGATAGTAGCGGGAGATCCCGCCGCTACGAGCAGTACTTC
>TRBV19|.|.|TRBJ1-2
CASIAPEGGYTF
TGTGCCAGTATCGCGCCGGAGGGTGGCTACACCTTC
>TRBV7-8|.|TRBD1|TRBJ1-6
CASSTRTGANSPLHF
TGTGCCAGCAGCACACGGACAGGGGCTAATTCACCCCTCCACTTT
>TRBV19|.|.|TRBJ2-1
CASSKMGRESSYNEQFF
TGTGCCAGTAGTAAAATGGGCAGAGAGAGCTCCTACAATGAGCAGTTCTTC
>TRBV11-2|.|TRBD2|TRBJ2-2
CASSSSLAGGTGELFF
TGTGCCAGCAGCTCCTCCCTAGCGGGTGGCACCGGGGAGCTGTTTTTT
>TRBV11-3|once|.|TRBJ2-7
CASSAEYEQYF
TGTGCCAGCAGTGCGGAATACGAGCAGTACTTC
>TRBV4-1|once|.|TRBJ2-7
CASSLGVEQYF
TGCGCCAGCAGCCTGGGAGTCGAGCAGTACTTC
>TRBV4-1|.|.|TRBJ2-7
CASSQAGVTYEQYF
TGCGCCAGCAGCCAAGCTGGGGTTACCTACGAGCAGTACTTC
>TRBV28|.|TRBD1|TRBJ2-7
CASSLPGQGTYEQYF
TGTGCCAGCAGTTTACCCGGACAGGGCACCTACGAGCAGTACTTC